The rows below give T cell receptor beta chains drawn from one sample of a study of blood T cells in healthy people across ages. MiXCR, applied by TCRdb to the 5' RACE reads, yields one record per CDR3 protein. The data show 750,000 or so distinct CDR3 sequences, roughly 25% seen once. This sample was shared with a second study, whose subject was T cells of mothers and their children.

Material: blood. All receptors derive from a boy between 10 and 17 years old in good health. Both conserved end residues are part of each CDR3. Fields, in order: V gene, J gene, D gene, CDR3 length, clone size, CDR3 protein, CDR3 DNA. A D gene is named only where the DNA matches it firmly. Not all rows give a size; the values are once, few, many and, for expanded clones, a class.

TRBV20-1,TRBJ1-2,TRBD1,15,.,CSARTGDGYEYGYTF,TGCAGTGCCCGGACAGGAGACGGCTATGAATATGGCTACACCTTC
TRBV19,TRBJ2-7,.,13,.,CASSIELLYEQYF,TGTGCCAGTAGTATAGAACTTCTCTACGAGCAGTACTTC
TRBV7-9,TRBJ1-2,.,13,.,CASSLVGSYGYTF,TGTGCCAGCAGCTTAGTTGGTAGCTATGGCTACACCTTC
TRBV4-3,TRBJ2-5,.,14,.,CASSQDNSQETQYF,TGCGCCAGCAGCCAAGATAACAGTCAAGAGACCCAGTACTTC
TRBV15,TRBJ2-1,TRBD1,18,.,CATSRDAPGTGFLYEQFF,TGTGCCACCAGCAGAGATGCCCCCGGGACAGGGTTTTTGTACGAGCAGTTCTTC
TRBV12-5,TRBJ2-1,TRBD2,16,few,CASGPLAGPVYNEQFF,TGTGCTAGTGGACCCCTAGCGGGACCGGTCTACAATGAGCAGTTCTTC
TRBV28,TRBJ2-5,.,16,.,CASSFSRRRRQETQYF,TGTGCCAGCAGTTTCTCGCGGAGAAGGAGGCAAGAGACCCAGTACTTC
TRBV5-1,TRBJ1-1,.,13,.,CASSLAKDTKAFF,TGCGCCAGCAGCTTGGCCAAGGACACTAAAGCTTTCTTT
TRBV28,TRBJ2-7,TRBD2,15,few,CASSPYSGAVNEQYF,TGTGCCAGCAGTCCATATAGCGGGGCAGTAAACGAGCAGTACTTC
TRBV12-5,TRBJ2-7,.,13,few,CASGRRGSYEQYF,TGTGCTAGTGGACGGCGGGGCTCCTACGAGCAGTACTTC
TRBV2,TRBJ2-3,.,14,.,CASNLRTDGDTQYF,TGTGCCAGCAACTTGAGGACAGACGGAGATACGCAGTATTTT
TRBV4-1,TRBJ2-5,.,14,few,CASSESGFQETQYF,TGCGCCAGCAGCGAAAGCGGATTCCAAGAGACCCAGTACTTC
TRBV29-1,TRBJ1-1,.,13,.,CSVDSVQGSEAFF,TGCAGCGTTGATTCCGTCCAGGGCTCTGAAGCTTTCTTT
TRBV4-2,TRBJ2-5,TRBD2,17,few,CASSQGPSGGAQETQYF,TGTGCCAGCAGCCAAGGTCCTAGCGGGGGGGCCCAAGAGACCCAGTACTTC
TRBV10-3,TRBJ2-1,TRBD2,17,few,CAISEDSGPSSYNEQFF,TGTGCCATCAGTGAGGATAGCGGGCCGAGCTCCTACAATGAGCAGTTCTTC